This section outlines one T cell receptor (beta chain) sequence together with its context. There is no known antigen for this receptor. One base away there is no much larger clone; base qualities are not given. The data stem from a study of cytomegalovirus exposure and HLA in healthy donors (dated by TCRdb to about 2017). With regard to the full study: An earlier analysis of about 560 of the donors reported around 280 Gb of sequence data and approximately 120 million unique TCR beta sequences obtained from some 200 million T cells. An early release that covered 640 HLA-typed donors contained approximately 300 gigabases of sequencing data and 80 million or so unique TCR sequences. The genetic ancestry cluster associated with self-reported Caucasian donors included over 80% of the roughly 360 genotyped donors. The aim of the study was to test whether cataloging public T cell receptors could identify signatures of past pathogen exposure. The study profiled the T cell repertoires of hundreds of subjects by immunosequencing and related them to cytomegalovirus serostatus. In addition to the first cohort of 500 to 850 subjects, a separate validation cohort of 120 different subjects was used. To predict cytomegalovirus infection status, the study brought together high-throughput TCR immunosequencing, statistical association of individual TCRs with disease status, and machine learning. To study patterns of TCR occurrence, a later analysis re-analyzed previously published TCR beta repertoires from around 670 donors and added high-resolution HLA genotyping. In the later analysis, no new phenotypic data were used to find candidate immune exposures; instead, reliance was placed on TCR beta sequences and their occurrence across donors. To decide whether each TCR beta V gene segment behaved as functional or pseudogenic, an earlier analysis of approximately 590 of the donors relied on high-throughput TCR beta sequencing. Donor age, sex, ethnicity and CMV serostatus were compiled together with the repertoire data. A later genetic analysis took genome-wide SNP genotypes for 398 of the 666 donors and used that subset as a discovery cohort. All discovery cohort repertoires had been generated on a single sequencing platform. HLA typing covered class I and class II loci at four-digit resolution. Typing coverage varied by locus: roughly 629-640 donors for A, B, C, DRB1 and DQB1; more than 500 for DQA1; 600 to 610 for DPA1; about 450 for DPB1. A handful of DR-DQ haplotypes were treated as single units for association and clustering because of strong linkage in the cohort. Among 398 genotyped donors of the cohort, an average of about 240,000 unique TCR beta nucleotide sequences were sequenced per donor, around 20% of them non-productive. The study at large found these results: HLA typing was unavailable for some donors at each locus, so association tests used only the typed subset. Presence/absence analyses assumed roughly uniform sequencing depth across donors, an assumption that may not hold. Most CMV-associated TCR beta chains appeared to be HLA-restricted in a later analysis, and the HLA associations seemed to be driven largely by CMV exposure. A later genetic analysis reported fewer N-insertions in productive TCRs among donors in an Asian-associated ancestry cluster than the roughly 670-donor mean. For the cohort, immune exposure information was limited to CMV serostatus. In a later analysis, TCR association rates were found to vary across HLA loci, with the most associated TCRs seen for DRB1 alleles and the fewest for HLA-C alleles. When HLA alleles, especially DR and DQ, strongly co-occurred, TCR associations were difficult to assign to individual alleles. About 17 rarely observed V segments, including chromosome 9 orphons, were excluded from the earlier analysis of about 500 of the donors because counts were too low. The classifier was reported to diagnose cytomegalovirus status with high specificity and sensitivity in both the original cohort and the validation cohort. Specific HLA alleles were associated with roughly 17,000 TCR beta sequences at a false discovery rate of 0.05 in a later analysis. A further reported finding was that TCR beta sequences accurately predicted the HLA-A and HLA-B alleles for most subjects in the first cohort. According to the authors, the approach could potentially be generalized to other disease states and immunological phenotypes. While some public TCRs were present in many individuals, most TCR sequences turned up only very rarely across donors. Several of the top co-occurrence clusters appeared to be linked to parvovirus B19, influenza, CMV and Epstein-Barr virus, according to a later analysis. This cohort had only TCR beta chains sequenced, and the lack of alpha or paired-chain data limited which features could be detected. In vitro tests confirmed that a few of the cytomegalovirus-associated TCR beta chains recognize cytomegalovirus antigens. An earlier analysis of approximately 500 of the donors showed that most TCR beta V segments appeared in productive rearrangements either about 87% or about 30% of the time, which broadly matched IMGT annotations. A total of about 180 TCR beta chains were listed by the study as associated with cytomegalovirus. An association between a missense DCLRE1C variant and V-gene and J-gene trimming of TCR beta chains was found in a later genetic analysis and replicated in an independent cohort. A cluster of highly shared sequence variants was judged likely to be a technical artifact of the sequencing pipeline. Linkage disequilibrium might explain the correlated functional status among segregating V segments, but an unknown experimental factor could not be excluded. In a later analysis, HLA-associated TCR beta chains were found to be more clonally expanded and to have lower generation probabilities than equally common non-associated chains. Some IMGT-functional V segments, including TRBV6-2 and TRBV6-3, could not be distinguished by the 87-base-pair reads and were therefore excluded.

The cohort comprised 550 to 700 healthy bone marrow donors. At the time of sampling, all cohort members were nominally healthy, though unrecorded immune exposures were likely present. The donor was CMV seronegative and was included in the group of several hundred seronegative cohort members. Every donor gave a peripheral blood sample, and the peripheral blood mononuclear cells from that sample were used for TCR beta sequencing. Genomic DNA extraction from the blood cell samples was performed with the Qiagen DNeasy Blood Extraction Kit. Libraries were constructed by the immunoSEQ multiplex PCR assay. For the multiplex PCR, a mixture combining 60 forward primers for TCR Vbeta segments and 13 reverse primers for TCR Jbeta segments was used. A multiplex PCR assay on genomic DNA amplified the CDR3 region of rearranged TCR beta genes. The Illumina HiSeq System was used to sequence the amplified TCR beta libraries as 87-base-pair reads. As for how the authors treated the data: A later analysis counted tens of millions of unique TCR beta chains across the 550 to 700 repertoires, and around 9.9 million of these chains were shared by at least two donors. Raw reads were error-corrected and collapsed into unique sequences by a nearest-neighbor algorithm in which closely related sequences were merged to remove PCR and sequencing errors. V, D and J gene segments were assigned by aligning CDR3 sequences to IMGT reference sequences. For a sequence to be retained, a match of at least six nucleotides was required to both a V gene segment and a J gene segment. A rearrangement was called productive if the CDR3 had no stop codons and remained in frame with V and J, and every other rearrangement was called non-productive. CDR3 was defined according to IMGT convention as the region running from the second conserved V-encoded cysteine to the conserved J-encoded phenylalanine. The earlier analysis of some 580 of the donors excluded any sequence lacking an unambiguous match to a single V gene segment. In an earlier analysis of approximately 550 of the donors, V segments were called functional above 56.7% productive rearrangements and were called segregating when the between-donor standard deviation exceeded 5%. To diagnose cytomegalovirus status from the catalog of TCR beta chain sequences, a statistical classification framework was built. A later analysis assigned V and J genes by comparing TCR nucleotide sequences with IMGT/GENE-DB human TR gene sequences. Using the TCRdist pipeline, a later analysis assigned CDR3 sequences along with most-parsimonious VDJ recombination scenarios. A later analysis defined each TCR beta chain by its CDR3 amino acid sequence plus V-gene family, and excluded reads lacking a unique V-gene family. As a way to deal with suspected cross-contamination and a sequencing artifact, a later analysis dropped roughly 600 nucleotide sequences that were highly shared and had low generation probability. For each public chain, a later analysis derived a clonal expansion index from normalized ranks of inferred template counts within each repertoire. A later analysis computed generation probabilities with a VDJ recombination model fitted to out-of-frame rearrangements, and checked the results against IGoR. A later analysis scored TCR-TCR, TCR-HLA and TCR-CMV co-occurrence with hypergeometric tests, applying a repertoire-size bias correction to TCR pairs. In a later analysis, false discovery rates were estimated by permuting HLA or CMV assignments 20 times. In a later analysis, co-occurring TCRs were grouped using DBSCAN, with TCRdist sequence similarity added in when clustering inside HLA-allele-positive subsets. For co-occurrence clustering, repertoires with fewer than 30,000 or more than 120,000 public chains were excluded, along with roughly five repertoires with anomalous nucleotide sharing. TCRdb's version of the immuneACCESS table is confined to in-frame rearrangements and falls short of the full clone set. An unresolved V gene accounts for under half of the shortfall where checked; the remainder is of unknown origin. The DNA was the basis for D and trimming; V, J and clone size are from that table. The sample contains hundreds of thousands of clones, 65% to 80% of them found a single time. The ten top clones hold roughly a sixth of the sample.

Compared with germline, V lacks 5 bases and J lacks 8 bases; bases without a gene match: 8. The CDR3 goes from the cysteine to the phenylalanine over 13 residues. CDR3 DNA is the only sequence kept; it has 39 bases, read in frame from the first base. The CDR1 and CDR2 encoded by the germline V gene are MNHEY and SVGAGI. The receptor was derived from a man aged 40-49 years in good health and CMV-seronegative. This chain joins TRBV6-5 to TRBJ1-1, and 7 junctional nucleotides match TRBD1. Sequenced input: PBMCs. The sequenced DNA is TGTGCCAGCAGTCCTCGGGACAGCGGAGAAGCTTTCTTT. The translation is CASSPRDSGEAFF.